The sequence of this T cell receptor beta chain was determined in a study of T cell changes during pregnancy in multiple sclerosis. The table came from immunoSEQ multiplex PCR; TCRdb's copy has only in-frame clones and leaves some out. The table lists more than 80,000 clones, around 93% of them singletons. The TCR was taken from a female donor with multiple sclerosis, enrolled in a pregnancy study. The sample consisted of peripheral blood, taken after pregnancy.

As DNA, the CDR3 is TGTGCCAGCAGCGAATATGGACAGGGGGCGCCAGGCTACACCTTC. Protein product: CASSEYGQGAPGYTF. V and J are TRBV14 and TRBJ1-2, with TRBD1 matching 11 bases. Germline V CDR1 and CDR2: SGHDN, FVKESK. The V gene end was trimmed by 5 bases and the J gene end by 8 bases; junction bases not matched to a gene: 10. This CDR3 has 15 residues. Full variable domain (rest looked up from reference TRBV14 and TRBJ1-2): EAGVTQFPSHSVIEKGQTVTLRCDPISGHDNLYWYRRVMGKEIKFLLHFVKESKQDESGMPNNRFLAERTGGTYSTLKVQPAELEDSGVYFCASSEYGQGAPGYTFGSGTRLTVV.